The 29 T cell receptor beta chains presented below share a single source sample, sequenced in a study of shared clonotypes between healthy human individuals. Assay: immunoSEQ multiplex PCR; the TCRdb copy retains only in-frame clones and omits some. The repertoire holds about 2.3 million clones, with 90% to 95% as singletons. The sample was naive CD4+ T cells from PBMCs. Subset indicated: CD45RA+ positively selected. These receptors were collected from a man between 18 and 35 years old in good health. Some clones in this sample may be carry-over from other donors' samples.

The chain has TRBV29-1 and TRBJ1-5; TRBD1 matches 7 bases. Trimming took 7 bases from V and 4 from J; bases not matched to a gene: 7. Per germline, CDR1 SQVTM and CDR2 ANQGSEA. The CDR3 extends over 13 amino acids. The CDR3, as DNA: TGCAGCGGGCCGGGACAGAAGAATCAGCCCCAGCATTTT. It yields the protein CSGPGQKNQPQHF.

The chain uses TRBV9 and TRBJ2-3, with 8 bases identical to TRBD2. The CDR3 extends over 19 amino acids. Germline V gene sequence: CDR1 SGDLS, CDR2 YYNGEE. After removal of 0 bases from V and 1 base from J, the junction contained 13 bases not matched to a gene. The CDR3 nucleotides are TGTGCCAGCAGCGTAGACAACATTTTGCGGGGGGCTGGCACAGATACGCAGTATTTT. Protein product: CASSVDNILRGAGTDTQYF.

This chain joins TRBV2 and TRBJ1-2, with D unresolved. The CDR3 is made up of 14 amino acids. Looked up from germline, CDR1 is SNHLY and CDR2 is FYNNEI. V lost 3 bases and J lost 5, with 13 bases in between. CDR3 residues: CASSERVVWYGYTF. The CDR3 nucleotides are TGTGCCAGCAGTGAGCGGGTGGTGTGGTATGGCTACACCTTC.

The chain couples TRBV6-4 to TRBJ2-7, with 12 bases that match TRBD2. The CDR3 contains 15 residues. CDR1 is MRHNA, CDR2 SNTAGT, per germline. The V segment lost 3 bases and the J segment 2 bases; nucleotides outside the gene matches: 2. CDR3 in amino acids: CASSEGLAGPYEQYF. CDR3 coding DNA: TGTGCCAGCAGTGAAGGACTAGCGGGACCCTACGAGCAGTACTTC.

The chain uses TRBV30 and TRBJ1-5, with 11 bases lining up with TRBD1. Germline assignment: CDR1 GTSNPN and CDR2 SVGIG (reference sequence). The CDR3 length is 14 residues. Trimming took 1 base from V and 6 from J; bases not matched to a gene: 2. The CDR3 DNA sequence: TGTGCCTGGAGTGGTGGGACAGGGGGTCAGCCCCAGCATTTT. Encoded protein: CAWSGGTGGQPQHF.

V gene TRBV11-2 combines with J gene TRBJ1-1; D may be TRBD1 (5 bases). Germline assignment: CDR1 SGHAT and CDR2 FQNNGV. This CDR3 is 13 amino acids long. Deletions cut 2 bases from V and 4 bases from J, with 8 bases between. Here the CDR3 reads CASSLSGSTEAFF. CDR3 DNA sequence: TGTGCCAGCAGCTTATCAGGGAGCACTGAAGCTTTCTTT. The full variable domain, completed using reference TRBV11-2 and TRBJ1-1, is EAGVAQSPRYKIIEKRQSVAFWCNPISGHATLYWYQQILGQGPKLLIQFQNNGVVDDSQLPKDRFSAERLKGVDSTLKIQPAKLEDSAVYLCASSLSGSTEAFFGQGTRLTVV.

J is TRBJ1-4 and V is TRBV30; D remains ambiguous. V lost 2 bases to trimming and J lost 8 bases, with 9 bases between them. Germline V gives CDR1 GTSNPN, CDR2 SVGIG (reference sequence). The CDR3 spans 12 residues. In DNA, the CDR3 is TGTGCCTGGAGTCCCTCCTGGGAAAAACTGTTTTTT. This sequence encodes CAWSPSWEKLFF.

The chain uses TRBV7-2 and TRBJ2-5; 11 nucleotides align to TRBD2. The length of the CDR3 is 16 residues. With 8 bases clipped from V and 5 bases from J, the junction kept 13 bases outside the gene matches. CDR1 and CDR2 from the germline V gene are SGHTA and FQGNSA. Here the CDR3 DNA reads TGTGCCAGCGGAAAGGGAGTAGCGGGAGGGCCGGAGACCCAGTACTTC. Its translation: CASGKGVAGGPETQYF.

On this clone: Distinct nucleotide sequences in the sample also encode this CDR3. The chain has TRBV5-6 and TRBJ2-5; D possibly uses TRBD1 or TRBD2 (5 bases each). V lost 0 bases, J lost 1 base, and 7 bases lay in between. Germline CDR1 and CDR2: SGHDT and YYEEEE. CDR3 length: 14 residues. Here the CDR3 DNA reads TGTGCCAGCAGCTTGGGGGGGTTCCAAGAGACCCAGTACTTC. The encoded protein is CASSLGGFQETQYF.

The chain has TRBV27 and TRBJ1-2, with 7 positions matching TRBD1. The length of the CDR3 is 13 residues. V dropped 5 bases and J dropped 3; count of bases not matched to a gene: 3. Germline V CDR1 and CDR2: MNHEY, SMNVEV (reference sequence). The CDR3 is CASSPGGDYGYTF. For the CDR3, the DNA is TGTGCCAGCAGTCCAGGGGGGGACTATGGCTACACCTTC.

The CDR3 sequence is CASATSGSYETQYF. Written as DNA, the CDR3 is TGTGCCAGCGCGACTAGCGGGAGTTATGAGACCCAGTACTTC. The V call is TRBV19, the J call TRBJ2-5; TRBD2 matches at 12 bases. J lost 5 bases, V lost 9 bases, and 7 bases had no gene match. The CDR3 spans 14 residues. Germline CDR1 LNHDA, CDR2 SQIVND (reference sequence).

This chain links TRBV6-5 with TRBJ1-2, with a weak D call TRBD1 (6 bases). V lost 6 bases and J 3 bases, leaving 14 bases between the germline ends. Germline V CDR1 and CDR2: MNHEY, SVGAGI. The CDR3 consists of 14 residues. CDR3 region: CASRPTGLDYGYTF. The DNA for the CDR3 is TGTGCCAGCAGACCAACAGGGTTGGACTATGGCTACACCTTC.

On this clone: The same CDR3 also results from other DNA sequences found in this sample. This chain joins TRBV5-1 and TRBJ1-5; 9 bases fit TRBD1. The CDR3 contains 14 residues. Germline V gene data show CDR1 as SGHRS and CDR2 as YFSETQ. V lost 3 bases and J lost 4; bases outside the gene matches: 2. CDR3 DNA sequence: TGCGCCAGCAGCTCTGGGACAGGGAATCAGCCCCAGCATTTT. The encoded protein is CASSSGTGNQPQHF.

This rearrangement joins TRBV7-8 to TRBJ1-3; 7 bases are a match to TRBD1. The CDR3 runs to 18 residues. V dropped 5 bases and J dropped 0; count of bases not matched to a gene: 13. CDR1 is SGHVS, CDR2 FQNEAQ, per germline. The chain's CDR3 is CASSPRAPTGISGNTIYF. The CDR3 DNA reads TGTGCCAGCAGCCCTCGGGCGCCGACAGGGATCTCTGGAAACACCATATATTTT.

The gene calls are TRBV5-1 and TRBJ2-1; D gene unclear. The CDR3 has 12 amino acids. The germline gives CDR1 SGHRS, CDR2 YFSETQ. Deletions cut 7 bases from V and 4 bases from J, with 9 bases between. The CDR3 is CASGDPYNEQFF. The CDR3 nucleotides read TGCGCCAGCGGCGACCCTTACAATGAGCAGTTCTTC.

This clone was found once. The sample contains more than one DNA sequence encoding this CDR3. The chain combines TRBV7-3 with TRBJ1-5; D uncertain. V was trimmed by 0 bases and J by 6 bases, leaving 6 bases between them. CDR3 size: 13 residues. Germline-derived CDR1 and CDR2 are SGHTA and FQGTGA. This CDR3 reads CASSLTWGQPQHF. In DNA, the CDR3 is TGTGCCAGCAGCTTAACCTGGGGTCAGCCCCAGCATTTT.

V is TRBV30 and J is TRBJ2-5; 8 positions match TRBD1. The CDR3 is 16 residues long. Germline V gene lookup returns CDR1 GTSNPN and CDR2 SVGIG (reference sequence). J gave up 3 bases and V 5 bases, and 14 bases lay outside the gene matches. CDR3 DNA sequence: TGTGCCTGGGGGGACAGGCTGAAAGCCCATAAAGAGACCCAGTACTTC. Translation: CAWGDRLKAHKETQYF.

The chain carries TRBV5-8 and TRBJ1-1; D unclear. The CDR3 length is 14 residues. Per the germline V gene, CDR1 is SGHTS and CDR2 is YDEGEE. V shed 6 bases and J shed 0 bases, with 12 bases lying between them. CDR3 region: CASTPGDMNTEAFF. The CDR3 DNA reads as TGTGCCAGCACTCCGGGAGACATGAACACTGAAGCTTTCTTT. The entire variable domain, with the rest obtained from reference TRBV5-8 and TRBJ1-1, is as follows: EAGVTQSPTHLIKTRGQQATLRCSPISGHTSVYWYQQALGLGLQFLLWYDEGEERNRGNFPPRFSGRQFPNYSSELNVNALELEDSALYLCASTPGDMNTEAFFGQGTRLTVV.

The chain carries TRBV28 and TRBJ2-5, with 7 bases lining up with TRBD1. This CDR3 comprises 15 residues. Germline CDR1 and CDR2: MDHEN and SYDVKM. The V and J ends lost 4 bases and 3 bases, in that order; junction bases with no gene match: 8. The CDR3 spells CASSSSSTGEETQYF. The CDR3 DNA reads as TGTGCCAGCAGTTCATCATCTACAGGGGAAGAGACCCAGTACTTC. The full variable domain, in which reference TRBV28 and TRBJ2-5 provide the parts outside the CDR3, is DVKVTQSSRYLVKRTGEKVFLECVQDMDHENMFWYRQDPGLGLRLIYFSYDVKMKEKGDIPEGYSVSREKKERFSLILESASTNQTSMYLCASSSSSTGEETQYFGPGTRLLVL.

J is TRBJ2-7 and V is TRBV6-5; weak D call: TRBD1 (5 bases). V gave up 3 bases and J gave up 2 bases, with 11 bases separating them. The CDR3 extends over 14 amino acids. Germline CDR1 is MNHEY and CDR2 is SVGAGI. The CDR3 DNA follows: TGTGCCAGCAGTTATCGGCAGGGAACCTACGAGCAGTACTTC. Its translation: CASSYRQGTYEQYF.

About this clone: This sample includes further DNA sequences coding for the same CDR3. The genes are TRBV5-4 and TRBJ2-2; 10 bases map to TRBD2. V was clipped by 4 bases and J by 1 base; unmatched bases: 4. The CDR3 runs to 16 residues. Germline V gene data show CDR1 as SGHNT and CDR2 as YYREEE (reference sequence). The CDR3, as DNA: TGTGCCAGCAGCCTAAGGACTAGCGGGAACACCGGGGAGCTGTTTTTT. It encodes CASSLRTSGNTGELFF.

V gene TRBV2 combines with J gene TRBJ1-4; D may be TRBD1 (6 bases). CDR3 length: 14 residues. V lost 7 bases to trimming and J lost 6 bases, with 15 bases between them. Germline V lookup: CDR1 SNHLY, CDR2 FYNNEI. For the CDR3, the DNA is TGTGCCAGCACTCCACAGGGTGGGGATGAAAAACTGTTTTTT. Its protein product is CASTPQGGDEKLFF.

J is TRBJ2-3 and V is TRBV7-3; D gene ambiguous. V was clipped by 5 bases and J by 4 bases, with 16 bases between them. Germline-derived CDR1 and CDR2 are SGHTA and FQGTGA. The CDR3 runs 15 residues. CDR3 residues: CASSLLSGRSDTQYF. For the CDR3, the DNA is TGTGCCAGCAGCCTACTCTCAGGACGCTCAGATACGCAGTATTTT. The variable domain in full, with the rest retrieved from reference TRBV7-3 and TRBJ2-3, is GAGVSQTPSNKVTEKGKYVELRCDPISGHTALYWYRQSLGQGPEFLIYFQGTGAADDSGLPNDRFFAVRPEGSVSTLKIQRTERGDSAVYLCASSLLSGRSDTQYFGPGTRLTVL.

V and J are TRBV11-3 and TRBJ1-5, with 10 bases identical to TRBD1. J was trimmed by 4 bases and V by 11 bases; bases with no gene match: 17. The CDR3 runs 17 residues. Germline V lookup: CDR1 SGHNT, CDR2 YENEEA. CDR3: CAGTKGTGELGNQPQHF. The CDR3 coding sequence is TGTGCCGGAACGAAAGGGACAGGGGAATTGGGTAATCAGCCCCAGCATTTT.

The J gene is TRBJ1-1, the V gene TRBV25-1; D is perhaps TRBD1 (5 bases). CDR3 length equals 14 residues. With 7 bases removed from V and 10 bases from J, the gap between germline ends came to 22 bases. Germline V gene lookup returns CDR1 MGHDK and CDR2 SYGVNS. CDR3 DNA: TGTGCCAGCAATTACCAGGGCAGCCAAGGGAGAGCTTTCTTT. It codes for CASNYQGSQGRAFF.

The rearrangement uses TRBV7-7 and TRBJ2-1, with TRBD2 identical over 9 bases. V lost 5 bases to trimming and J lost 8 bases; unmatched junction nucleotides: 7. This CDR3 is 14 amino acids long. Per the germline V gene, CDR1 is SSHAT and CDR2 is FNYEAQ (reference sequence). Here the CDR3 reads CASSASGNRDEQFF. In DNA form, the CDR3 reads TGTGCCAGCAGCGCTAGCGGGAACCGAGATGAGCAGTTCTTC.

The gene calls are TRBV6-4 and TRBJ1-1; TRBD1 matches 9 bases. The CDR3 has 15 amino acids. The trim removed 5 bases at V and 7 bases at J, leaving 11 bases unmatched. The germline V gene encodes CDR1 MRHNA and CDR2 SNTAGT. The CDR3 bases are TGTGCCAGCAGTCGGACGCCGGGACAGGGAGGTGAAGCTTTCTTT. Its protein is CASSRTPGQGGEAFF.

The chain links TRBV4-3 to TRBJ2-3; D is perhaps TRBD1 (6 bases). The V end lost 8 bases, the J end lost 2 bases, and 11 bases lay between the germline ends. The CDR3 runs to 13 residues. The germline V gene has CDR1 LGHNA and CDR2 YSLEER. This CDR3 reads CASRQGLTDTQYF. The CDR3 nucleotides are TGCGCCAGCCGGCAGGGGCTCACAGATACGCAGTATTTT.

V usage is TRBV30 and J usage is TRBJ2-3; D uncertain. The germline CDR1 and CDR2 sequences are GTSNPN and SVGIG (reference sequence). V lost 0 bases, J lost 4 bases, and 5 bases lay in between. The CDR3 consists of 12 residues. The CDR3, as DNA: TGTGCCTGGAGTGTAACTCCAGATACGCAGTATTTT. As protein: CAWSVTPDTQYF.